This T cell receptor (beta chain) came from a study of OX40 agonist ivuxolimab in advanced cancers. A note on the overall study: The costimulatory receptor OX40 (CD134) was targeted by ivuxolimab, a fully human IgG2 agonistic monoclonal antibody. The paper covers the monotherapy dose-escalation part of the phase I ivuxolimab trial, which included N ≈ 50 patients. Partial responses were achieved by three dose-escalation patients, of whom one had hepatocellular carcinoma and two had cutaneous melanoma. Of the roughly 51 patients in dose escalation, about 20 had hepatocellular carcinoma, roughly 15 had melanoma, 9 had renal cell carcinoma and 9 had head and neck cancer. Intravenous ivuxolimab was administered to patients every 2 weeks at six dose levels: 0.01, 0.1, 0.3, 1.5, 3 and 10 mg/kg. The point of sequencing TCRbeta in the periphery was to test whether ivuxolimab changed TCR sequence diversity and drove clonal T-cell expansion. A male proportion of nearly 85% and a mean age of 60 years, ranging from about 20 to 80, were recorded for the dose-escalation cohort. Patients were allowed to have had prior anti-PD-1, anti-PD-L1 or anti-CTLA-4 therapy, and approximately 40% of the dose-escalation patients had been treated with checkpoint inhibitors. Broad study findings and their caveats: After ivuxolimab, expanded clones were on average more numerous among CD8+ T cells than among CD4+ T cells. Which antigens the clonally expanded peripheral T cells were specific for was not determined. Low levels of normalized T-cell clonal expansion were also seen in some nonresponding patients. At doses of 0.1 to 3.0 mg/kg, clonal expansion of both CD4+ and CD8+ blood T cells was observed from baseline to week 6. In the 0.1-3.0 mg/kg groups, partial responders were among the patients with the lowest normalized peripheral clonal expansion, particularly in CD8+ T cells.

Spanning cysteine to phenylalanine, the CDR3 consists of 16 amino acids. The read is trimmed to its CDR3 DNA, 48 bases read in frame from base 1. Sequences LGHNA (CDR1) and YSLEER (CDR2) are obtained from the germline V gene. V and J are truncated by 0 bases and 2 bases respectively, leaving an intervening sequence of 11 bases. The trial excluded patients who had a history of autoimmune disease or were on systemic immunosuppression. Peripheral blood for TCR sequencing was collected from all dose cohorts at baseline, on cycle 4 day 1, and on cycle 7 day 1. Samples came from an open-label, multicenter, first-in-human phase I dose-escalation trial of ivuxolimab. Adults with locally advanced or metastatic melanoma, renal cell carcinoma, hepatocellular carcinoma or head and neck squamous cell carcinoma were enrolled in the trial. Before TCR sequencing, CD4+ T cells and CD8+ T cells were sorted from peripheral blood as separate populations.

As regards this clone: Its specific antigen is unknown. Base qualities are not provided; no much larger clone lies one nucleotide away.

Genomic DNA was isolated from the sorted cells so that the TCRbeta CDR3 region could be sequenced. TCRbeta CDR3 regions were sequenced using the immunoSEQ Assay. TCRdb took this table from immuneACCESS and kept in-frame rearrangements with V and J called. Such tables lack part of the clones; where checked against another copy, unresolved V genes explain under half of the gap, and the rest is unexplained. The sample table contains under 20,000 clones; only one count was recorded for approximately 76% of them. Clones ranked in the top ten supply 46% of the sample. The rearranged chain carries TRBV4-3 and TRBJ1-3; TRBD1 is a weak D gene call, 5 bases matching. Sequenced here: CD4+ or CD8+ T cells sorted from blood, sampled in a trial of the OX40 agonist ivuxolimab. This sequence was found in an adult with an advanced solid tumor such as melanoma, head and neck, liver or kidney cancer. Read as DNA, the sequence is TGCGCCAGCAGCCAAGATCGCGGGACTGCTGGAAACACCATATATTTT. It translates as CASSQDRGTAGNTIYF.